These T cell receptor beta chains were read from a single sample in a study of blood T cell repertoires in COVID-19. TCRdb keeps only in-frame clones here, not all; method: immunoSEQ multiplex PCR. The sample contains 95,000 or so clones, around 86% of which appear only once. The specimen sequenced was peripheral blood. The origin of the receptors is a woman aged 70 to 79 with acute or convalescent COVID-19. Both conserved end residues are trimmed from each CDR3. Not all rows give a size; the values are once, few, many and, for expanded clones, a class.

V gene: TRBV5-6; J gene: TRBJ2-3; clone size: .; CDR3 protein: ASSLGRRDTQY
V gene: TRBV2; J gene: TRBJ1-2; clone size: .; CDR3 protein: ASSGAGGYT
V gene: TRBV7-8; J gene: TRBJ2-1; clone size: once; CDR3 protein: ASSFSSGGSNEQF
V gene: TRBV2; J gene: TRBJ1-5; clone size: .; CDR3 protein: ASRTGVGQPQH
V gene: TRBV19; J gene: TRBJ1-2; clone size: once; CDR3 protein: SYRGKDYGYT
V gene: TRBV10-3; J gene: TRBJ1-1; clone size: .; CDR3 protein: AISEMTGKDTEAF
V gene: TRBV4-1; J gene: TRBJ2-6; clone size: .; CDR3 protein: ASSKEGPGGTGANVLT
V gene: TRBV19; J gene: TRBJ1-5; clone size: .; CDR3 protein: ASSAGLGGQPQH
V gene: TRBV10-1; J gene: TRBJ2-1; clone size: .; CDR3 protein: ASSESSLSYNEQF
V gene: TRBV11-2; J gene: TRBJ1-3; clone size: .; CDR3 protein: ASSFAGPSSGNTIY
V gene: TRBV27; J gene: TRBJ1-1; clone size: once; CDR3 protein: AAGPLGRGGNTEAF
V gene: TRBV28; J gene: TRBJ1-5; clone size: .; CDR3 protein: ASSPSGGLGQPQH
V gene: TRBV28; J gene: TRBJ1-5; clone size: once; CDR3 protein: ASSPRDRGHFQPQH
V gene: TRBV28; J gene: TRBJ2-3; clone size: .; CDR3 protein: ASNQRENTQY
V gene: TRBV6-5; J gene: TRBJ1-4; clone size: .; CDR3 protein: ASRAETTNEKLF
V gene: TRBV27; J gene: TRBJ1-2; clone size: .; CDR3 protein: ASSFIGANYGYT
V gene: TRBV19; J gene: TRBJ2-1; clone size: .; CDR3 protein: ASSMTSGGRYEQF
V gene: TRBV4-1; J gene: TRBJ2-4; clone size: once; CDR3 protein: ASSHGTAQLAKNIQY
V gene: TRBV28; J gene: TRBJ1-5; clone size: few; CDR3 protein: ASSPLGLGAGQPQH
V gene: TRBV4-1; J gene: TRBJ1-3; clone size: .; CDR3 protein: ASSRAPGSGNTIY
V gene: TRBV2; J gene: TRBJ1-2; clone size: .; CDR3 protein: ASWGPVQGQSDDYGYT
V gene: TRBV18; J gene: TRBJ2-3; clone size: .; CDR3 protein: ASSPHGQSDTQY
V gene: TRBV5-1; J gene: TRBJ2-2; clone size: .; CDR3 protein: ASSFAGGPAGGELF
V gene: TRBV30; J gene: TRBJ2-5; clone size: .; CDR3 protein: AWSVRGPLRETQY
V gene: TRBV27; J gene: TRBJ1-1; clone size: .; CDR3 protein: ASSPRRGVNMNTEAF
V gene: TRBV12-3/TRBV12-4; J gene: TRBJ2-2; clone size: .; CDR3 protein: ASSLRQAGELF
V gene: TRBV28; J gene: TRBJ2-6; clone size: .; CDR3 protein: ASSTPLGTRSGANVLT
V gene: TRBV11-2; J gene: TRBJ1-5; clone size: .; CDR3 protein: ASSLSGGDQPQH
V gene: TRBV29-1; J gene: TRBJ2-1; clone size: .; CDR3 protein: SVDRGEYNEQF
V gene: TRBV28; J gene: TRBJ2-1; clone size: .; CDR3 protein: ASRPQTSLYNEQF
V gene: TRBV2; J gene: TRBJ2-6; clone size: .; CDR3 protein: ASRRDSVGVGSGANVLT
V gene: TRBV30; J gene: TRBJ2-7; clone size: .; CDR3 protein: AWTGTGGFGEQY
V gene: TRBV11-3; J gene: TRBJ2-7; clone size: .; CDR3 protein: ASSLFAGAEQY
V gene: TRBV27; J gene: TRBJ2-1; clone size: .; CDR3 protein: ASSHKDRSSYNEQF
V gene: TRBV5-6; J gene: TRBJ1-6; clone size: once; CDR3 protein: ASTHARGRNSPLH
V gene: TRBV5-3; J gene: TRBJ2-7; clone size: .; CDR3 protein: ARRHALQGPSSYEQY
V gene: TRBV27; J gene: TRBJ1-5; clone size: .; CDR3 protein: ASSFTGQPQH
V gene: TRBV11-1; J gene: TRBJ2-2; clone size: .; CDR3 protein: ASSFGGAHTGELF
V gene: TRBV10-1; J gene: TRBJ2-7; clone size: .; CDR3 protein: ASSDPDSFYEQY
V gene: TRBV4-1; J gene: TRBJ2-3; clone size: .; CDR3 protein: ASSLTSTSGTDTQY